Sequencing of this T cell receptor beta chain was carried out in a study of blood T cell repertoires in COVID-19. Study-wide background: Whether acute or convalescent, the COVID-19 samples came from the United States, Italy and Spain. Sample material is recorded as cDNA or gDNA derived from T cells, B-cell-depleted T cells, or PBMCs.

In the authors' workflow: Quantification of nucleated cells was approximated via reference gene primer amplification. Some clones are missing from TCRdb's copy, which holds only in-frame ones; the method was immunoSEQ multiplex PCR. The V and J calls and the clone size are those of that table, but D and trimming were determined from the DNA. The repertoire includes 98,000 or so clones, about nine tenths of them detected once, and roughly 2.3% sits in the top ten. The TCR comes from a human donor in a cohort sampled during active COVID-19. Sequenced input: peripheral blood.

The CDR3 is CASSAQSLYEQYF. Written as DNA, the CDR3 is TGTGCCAGCAGCGCGCAAAGTCTCTACGAGCAGTACTTC. The chain employs TRBV6-5 and TRBJ2-7; D unresolved. Germline values: CDR1 MNHEY, CDR2 SVGAGI. V lost 6 bases and J 3 bases, leaving 12 bases between the germline ends. The CDR3 totals 13 residues.